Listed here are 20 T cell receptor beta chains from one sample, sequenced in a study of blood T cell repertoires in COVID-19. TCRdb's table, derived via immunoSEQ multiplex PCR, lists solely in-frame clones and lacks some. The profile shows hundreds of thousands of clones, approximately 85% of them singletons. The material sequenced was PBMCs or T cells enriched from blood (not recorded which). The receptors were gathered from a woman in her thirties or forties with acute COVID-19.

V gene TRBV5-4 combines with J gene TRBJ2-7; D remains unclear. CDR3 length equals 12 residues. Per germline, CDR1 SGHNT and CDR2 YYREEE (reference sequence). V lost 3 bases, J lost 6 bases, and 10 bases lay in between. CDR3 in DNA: TGTGCCAGCAGCTCTCCCGCAGGCGAGCAGTACTTC. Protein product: CASSSPAGEQYF.

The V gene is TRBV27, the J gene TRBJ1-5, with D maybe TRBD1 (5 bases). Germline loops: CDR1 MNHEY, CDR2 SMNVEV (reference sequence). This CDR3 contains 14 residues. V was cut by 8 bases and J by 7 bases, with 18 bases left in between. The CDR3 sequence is CASAPEGVGQPQHF. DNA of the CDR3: TGTGCCAGCGCCCCGGAAGGGGTAGGACAGCCCCAGCATTTT.

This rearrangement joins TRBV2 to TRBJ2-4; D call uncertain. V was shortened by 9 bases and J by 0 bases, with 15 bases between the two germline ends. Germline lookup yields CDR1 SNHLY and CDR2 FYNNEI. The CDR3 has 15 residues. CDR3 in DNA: TGTGCCAGTTATCCAGTGGCCCCAGCCAAAAACATTCAGTACTTC. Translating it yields CASYPVAPAKNIQYF.

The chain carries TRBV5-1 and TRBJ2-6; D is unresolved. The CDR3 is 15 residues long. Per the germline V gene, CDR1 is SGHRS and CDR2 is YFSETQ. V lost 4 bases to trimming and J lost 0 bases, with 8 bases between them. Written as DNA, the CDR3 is TGCGCCAGCAGCGGTTACGGCTCTGGGGCCAACGTCCTGACTTTC. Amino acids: CASSGYGSGANVLTF.

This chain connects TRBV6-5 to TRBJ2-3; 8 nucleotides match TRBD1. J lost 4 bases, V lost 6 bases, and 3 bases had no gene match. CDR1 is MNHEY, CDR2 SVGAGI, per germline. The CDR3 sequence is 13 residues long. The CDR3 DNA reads TGTGCCAGCAGGGCAGGGGGCGCAGATACGCAGTATTTT. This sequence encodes CASRAGGADTQYF.

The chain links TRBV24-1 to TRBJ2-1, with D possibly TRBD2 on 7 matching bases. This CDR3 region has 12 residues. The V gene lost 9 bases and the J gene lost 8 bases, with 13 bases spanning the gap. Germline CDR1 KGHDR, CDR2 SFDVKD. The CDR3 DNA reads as TGTGCCACCGGCGGGGGCAGGGATGAGCAGTTCTTC. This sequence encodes CATGGGRDEQFF.

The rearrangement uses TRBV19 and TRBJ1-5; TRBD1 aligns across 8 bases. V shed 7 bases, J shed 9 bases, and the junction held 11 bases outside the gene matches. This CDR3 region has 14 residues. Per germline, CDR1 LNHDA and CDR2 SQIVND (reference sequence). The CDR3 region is CASKAGGELGPQHF. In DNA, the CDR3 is TGTGCCAGTAAGGCAGGGGGCGAGTTGGGGCCCCAGCATTTT.

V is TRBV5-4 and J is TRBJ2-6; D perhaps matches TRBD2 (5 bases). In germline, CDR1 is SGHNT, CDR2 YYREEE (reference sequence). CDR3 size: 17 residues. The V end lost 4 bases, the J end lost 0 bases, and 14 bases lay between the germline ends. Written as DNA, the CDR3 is TGTGCCAGCAGCAGCGGAGGCCGCATCTCTGGGGCCAACGTCCTGACTTTC. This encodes CASSSGGRISGANVLTF.

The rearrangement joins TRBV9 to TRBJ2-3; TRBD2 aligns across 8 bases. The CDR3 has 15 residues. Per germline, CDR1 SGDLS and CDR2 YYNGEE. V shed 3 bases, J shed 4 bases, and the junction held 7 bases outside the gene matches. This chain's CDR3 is CASSEVAGLSDTQYF. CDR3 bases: TGTGCCAGCAGCGAGGTAGCGGGGTTGTCAGATACGCAGTATTTT.

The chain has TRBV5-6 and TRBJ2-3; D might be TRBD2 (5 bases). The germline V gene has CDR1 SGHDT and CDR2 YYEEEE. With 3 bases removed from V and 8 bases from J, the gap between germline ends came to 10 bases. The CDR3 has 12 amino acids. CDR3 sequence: CASSSPGGTQYF. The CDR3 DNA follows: TGTGCCAGCAGCTCCCCTGGAGGTACGCAGTATTTT.

DNA for the CDR3: TGTGCCAGCAGCTTTGGACTACCACCCTACAATGAGCAGTTCTTC. Amino acids: CASSFGLPPYNEQFF. The chain combines TRBV7-9 with TRBJ2-1, with TRBD2 as a possible D gene (6 bases). V lost 3 bases and J lost 2, with 11 bases in between. Germline CDR1 SEHNR, CDR2 FQNEAQ (reference sequence). The CDR3 loop spans 15 amino acids.

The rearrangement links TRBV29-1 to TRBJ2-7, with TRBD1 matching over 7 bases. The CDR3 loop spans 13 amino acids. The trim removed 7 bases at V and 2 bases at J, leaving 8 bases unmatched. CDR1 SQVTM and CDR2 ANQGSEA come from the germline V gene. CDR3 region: CSARTGQAYEQYF. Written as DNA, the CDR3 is TGCAGCGCCCGAACCGGACAGGCCTACGAGCAGTACTTC.

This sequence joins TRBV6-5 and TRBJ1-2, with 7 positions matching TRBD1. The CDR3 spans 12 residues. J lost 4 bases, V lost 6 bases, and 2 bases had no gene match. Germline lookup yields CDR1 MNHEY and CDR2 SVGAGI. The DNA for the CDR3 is TGTGCCAGCAGGCGGGACAGCTATGGCTACACCTTC. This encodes CASRRDSYGYTF.

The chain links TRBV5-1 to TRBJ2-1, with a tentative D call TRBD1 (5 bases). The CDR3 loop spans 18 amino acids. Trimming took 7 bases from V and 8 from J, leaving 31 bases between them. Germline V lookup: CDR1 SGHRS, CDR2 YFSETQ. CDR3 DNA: TGCGCCAGCGCAATTACAAGCCGTGGTCAGGGTATAGGTCATGAGCAGTTCTTC. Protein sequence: CASAITSRGQGIGHEQFF.

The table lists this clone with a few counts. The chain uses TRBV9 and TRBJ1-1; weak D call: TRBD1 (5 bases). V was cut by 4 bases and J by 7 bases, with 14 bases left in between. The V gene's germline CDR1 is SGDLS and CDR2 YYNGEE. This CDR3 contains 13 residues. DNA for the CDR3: TGTGCCAGCAGCAAAGGGGATTTCGGTGAAGCTTTCTTT. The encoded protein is CASSKGDFGEAFF.

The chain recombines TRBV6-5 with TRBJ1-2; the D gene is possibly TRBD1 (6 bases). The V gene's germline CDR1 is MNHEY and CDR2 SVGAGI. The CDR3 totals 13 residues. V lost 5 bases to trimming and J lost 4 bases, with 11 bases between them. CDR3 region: CASSPGAIYGYTF. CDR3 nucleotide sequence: TGTGCCAGCAGTCCAGGGGCAATCTATGGCTACACCTTC.

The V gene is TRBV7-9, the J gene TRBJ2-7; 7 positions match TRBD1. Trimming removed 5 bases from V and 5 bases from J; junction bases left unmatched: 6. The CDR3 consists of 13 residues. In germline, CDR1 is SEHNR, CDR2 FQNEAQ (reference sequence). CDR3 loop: CASSDRVAHEQYF. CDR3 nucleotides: TGTGCCAGCAGCGACAGGGTGGCCCACGAGCAGTACTTC.

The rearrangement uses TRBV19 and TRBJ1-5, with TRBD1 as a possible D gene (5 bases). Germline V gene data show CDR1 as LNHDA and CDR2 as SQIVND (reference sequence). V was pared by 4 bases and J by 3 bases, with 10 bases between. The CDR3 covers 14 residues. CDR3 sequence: CASSTTGNNQPQHF. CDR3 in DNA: TGTGCCAGTAGTACAACAGGAAACAATCAGCCCCAGCATTTT.

The CDR3 region has the DNA TGTGCCAGCTCACCACGGCAAATGGGACAGGGGAATGGCTACACCTTC. The encoded protein is CASSPRQMGQGNGYTF. The chain links TRBV18 to TRBJ1-2; TRBD1 matches at 10 bases. This CDR3 has 16 amino acids. The germline CDR1 and CDR2 sequences are KGHSH and LQKENI. After removal of 1 base from V and 6 bases from J, the junction contained 8 bases not matched to a gene.

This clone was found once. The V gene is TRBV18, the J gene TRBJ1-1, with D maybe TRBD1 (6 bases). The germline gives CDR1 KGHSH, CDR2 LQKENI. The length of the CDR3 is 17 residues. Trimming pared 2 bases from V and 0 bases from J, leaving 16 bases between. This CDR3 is CASSPFPGALMNTEAFF. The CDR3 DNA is TGTGCCAGCTCACCATTCCCAGGGGCCTTGATGAACACTGAAGCTTTCTTT.